These 23 T cell receptor beta chains originate from one sample sequenced in a study of blood T cell repertoires in COVID-19. Data came from immunoSEQ multiplex PCR; TCRdb stores just in-frame clones and leaves some out. The sample lists 70,000 to 95,000 clones; over 80% were seen once. Sequencing was carried out using peripheral blood. These receptors came from a woman aged 55-75 years with active COVID-19.

The chain uses TRBV3-1 (or the pseudogene TRBV3-2) and TRBJ2-1; 13 bases line up with TRBD2. The germline V gene has CDR1 LGHDT and CDR2 YNNKEL (reference sequence). With V trimmed by 3 bases and J by 13 bases, 6 bases remained unmatched. The CDR3 has 14 residues. Here the CDR3 DNA reads TGTGCCAGCAGCCATGGCGGGACTAGCGGGGAACAGTTCTTC. Its protein is CASSHGGTSGEQFF.

The chain recombines TRBV11-2 with TRBJ2-2; 9 bases match TRBD1. The V gene end was trimmed by 7 bases and the J gene end by 6 bases; junction bases not matched to a gene: 12. This CDR3 comprises 16 residues. In germline, CDR1 is SGHAT, CDR2 FQNNGV. The CDR3 DNA reads TGTGCCAGCACCACCGCCGGGACAGGGTCCGCCGGGGAGCTGTTTTTT. Protein: CASTTAGTGSAGELFF.

CDR3 sequence (DNA): TGCGCCAGCAGCCAAGGGCTAGCGCCCTCCTACAATGAGCAGTTCTTC. Translated: CASSQGLAPSYNEQFF. V is TRBV4-3 and J is TRBJ2-1; possible D gene TRBD2, 6 bases. Germline V gene data show CDR1 as LGHNA and CDR2 as YSLEER. The CDR3 has 16 amino acids. V shed 1 base and J shed 0 bases, with 10 bases lying between them.

The chain uses TRBV6-5 and TRBJ2-7; 11 bases map to TRBD2. After removal of 6 bases from V and 3 bases from J, the junction contained 7 bases not matched to a gene. CDR1 and CDR2 from the germline V gene are MNHEY and SVGAGI. The CDR3 consists of 15 residues. CDR3 protein: CASSIPGLAVYEQYF. CDR3 bases: TGTGCCAGCAGCATACCGGGACTAGCGGTCTACGAGCAGTACTTC.

This rearrangement joins TRBV4-3 to TRBJ2-1; 9 nucleotides agree with TRBD2. This CDR3 is 16 amino acids long. The junction had 6 bases not matched to a gene; V was cut back by 0 bases and J by 6 bases. Per the germline V gene, CDR1 is LGHNA and CDR2 is YSLEER. The CDR3 is CASSQERSGGINEQFF. CDR3 nucleotide sequence: TGCGCCAGCAGCCAAGAACGTAGCGGGGGAATCAATGAGCAGTTCTTC.

The rearrangement uses TRBV28 and TRBJ1-5; maybe TRBD1 (5 bases). The CDR3 has 13 amino acids. Germline values: CDR1 MDHEN, CDR2 SYDVKM. V dropped 6 bases and J dropped 4 bases, with 10 bases sitting between them. The DNA of the CDR3 is TGTGCCAGCAGCACCAGGGTAAATCAGCCCCAGCATTTT. It yields the protein CASSTRVNQPQHF.

The chain couples TRBV28 to TRBJ2-2; 7 bases line up with TRBD2. Germline V gene lookup returns CDR1 MDHEN and CDR2 SYDVKM. The J segment lost 3 bases and the V segment lost 11 bases, leaving 9 bases of the junction unmatched. The CDR3 is 14 residues long. The CDR3: CAGASGPHTGELFF. CDR3 sequence (DNA): TGTGCCGGGGCTAGCGGTCCCCACACCGGGGAGCTGTTTTTT.

The V gene is TRBV11-3, the J gene TRBJ1-3; D not certain. This CDR3 spans 15 amino acids. Germline loops: CDR1 SGHNT, CDR2 YENEEA. Trimming shortened V by 2 bases and J by 0 bases, and 8 bases separated the two germline ends. The CDR3 nucleotides read TGTGCCAGCAGCTTAAGCGGACTCTCTGGAAACACCATATATTTT. It is translated as CASSLSGLSGNTIYF.

V and J are TRBV9 and TRBJ2-3; possible D gene TRBD2, 5 bases. The CDR3 consists of 18 residues. V was clipped by 0 bases and J by 3 bases, with 20 bases between them. The germline gives CDR1 SGDLS, CDR2 YYNGEE. Written as DNA, the CDR3 is TGTGCCAGCAGCGTAGGAGCGGCTAGCTCGCTCGTGACAGATACGCAGTATTTT. This translates into CASSVGAASSLVTDTQYF.

The chain has TRBV12-3 or TRBV12-4 and TRBJ2-4, with D tentatively TRBD1 (6 bases). The CDR3 has 12 residues. Trimming took off 3 bases at V and 8 bases at J, with 8 bases between the two ends. The CDR3 protein is CASSFQGYIQYF. The CDR3 DNA reads as TGTGCCAGCAGTTTCCAGGGGTACATTCAGTACTTC.

The chain is built from TRBV3-1 (or the pseudogene TRBV3-2) and TRBJ2-5, with a weak D call TRBD1 (5 bases). Trimming shortened V by 4 bases and J by 6 bases, and 12 bases separated the two germline ends. Germline CDR1 is LGHDT and CDR2 is YNNKEL (reference sequence). This CDR3 region has 13 residues. The CDR3 DNA is TGTGCCAGCAGCCTCAGGGAAGGGCAGACCCAGTACTTC. Protein product: CASSLREGQTQYF.

V gene TRBV13 combines with J gene TRBJ2-6, with TRBD2 identical over 8 bases. The V and J ends lost 5 bases and 4 bases, in that order; junction bases with no gene match: 10. Germline V gene data show CDR1 as PRHDT and CDR2 as FYEKMQ (reference sequence). This CDR3 has 17 amino acids. DNA for the CDR3: TGTGCCAGCAGCCCCATAGCGGGACTTCTCGGGGCCAACGTCCTGACTTTC. Amino acids: CASSPIAGLLGANVLTF.

V usage is TRBV28 and J usage is TRBJ2-3; no reliable D call. The CDR3 length is 12 residues. Per germline, CDR1 MDHEN and CDR2 SYDVKM. The V gene lost 2 bases and the J gene lost 4 bases, with 4 bases spanning the gap. CDR3 residues: CASSLLADTQYF. The CDR3 nucleotides are TGTGCCAGCAGTTTACTTGCAGATACGCAGTATTTT.

This chain links TRBV6-5 with TRBJ2-5; D perhaps matches TRBD1 (6 bases). The germline gives CDR1 MNHEY, CDR2 SVGAGI. Trimming took off 2 bases at V and 5 bases at J, with 15 bases between the two ends. This CDR3 is built from 15 residues. The CDR3 spells CASSYGTGRRETQYF. DNA of the CDR3: TGTGCCAGCAGTTACGGAACAGGGCGTAGGGAGACCCAGTACTTC.

Written as DNA, the CDR3 is TGTGCCAGCAGCTTATGGGGGGCCGGGGAGCTGTTTTTT. This translates into CASSLWGAGELFF. The V gene is TRBV7-9, the J gene TRBJ2-2, with TRBD2 as a possible D gene (6 bases). This CDR3 region has 13 residues. Per the germline V gene, CDR1 is SEHNR and CDR2 is FQNEAQ (reference sequence). The V gene lost 2 bases and the J gene lost 6 bases, with 7 bases spanning the gap.

J is TRBJ2-7 and V is TRBV30, with D tentatively TRBD1 (5 bases). The V gene lost 4 bases and the J gene lost 7 bases, with 17 bases spanning the gap. CDR1 is GTSNPN, CDR2 SVGIG, per germline (reference sequence). CDR3 size: 13 residues. For the CDR3, the DNA is TGTGCCTGGAAAACTTCCAGGGCAGGGGAGCAGTACTTC. Encoded protein: CAWKTSRAGEQYF. Based on the CDR3 plus reference TRBV30 and TRBJ2-7, the full variable domain is SQTIHQWPATLVQPVGSPLSLECTVEGTSNPNLYWYRQAAGRGLQLLFYSVGIGQISSEVPQNLSASRPQDRQFILSSKKLLLSDSGFYLCAWKTSRAGEQYFGPGTRLTVT.

This clone was observed a single time. This sequence joins TRBV6-5 and TRBJ1-2, with D possibly TRBD1 on 6 matching bases. Per germline, CDR1 MNHEY and CDR2 SVGAGI. The CDR3 is 15 residues long. V lost 0 bases to trimming and J lost 7 bases, with 15 bases between them. In DNA form, the CDR3 reads TGTGCCAGCAGTTACTCCGGGGGGGCCACATCTGGCTACACCTTC. It codes for CASSYSGGATSGYTF.

This clone has only one observation. CDR3 sequence (DNA): TGTGCCAGCAGCTTAGTTCGGCAGGGAGGTGTGAGCAATCAGCCCCAGCATTTT. Its translation is CASSLVRQGGVSNQPQHF. The V gene is TRBV7-9, the J gene TRBJ1-5; a weak D match, TRBD1 (5 bases). The V gene's germline CDR1 is SEHNR and CDR2 FQNEAQ (reference sequence). Trimming took 1 base from V and 1 from J, leaving 17 bases between them. This CDR3 region has 18 residues. Complete variable domain (other parts from reference TRBV7-9 and TRBJ1-5): DTGVSQNPRHKITKRGQNVTFRCDPISEHNRLYWYRQTLGQGPEFLTYFQNEAQLEKSRLLSDRFSAERPKGSFSTLEIQRTEQGDSAMYLCASSLVRQGGVSNQPQHFGDGTRLSIL.

The chain is built from TRBV6-6 and TRBJ1-4; 9 bases align to TRBD1. CDR3 length: 15 amino acids. The ends lost 4 bases at V and 5 bases at J; junction bases unmatched: 5. Germline V gives CDR1 MNHNY, CDR2 SVGAGI (reference sequence). This CDR3 reads CASSSTGTGNEKLFF. CDR3 DNA: TGTGCCAGCAGTTCGACCGGGACAGGGAATGAAAAACTGTTTTTT.

This clone was counted a few times. The chain uses TRBV28 and TRBJ1-6, with a weak D call TRBD1 (5 bases). CDR1 and CDR2 from the germline V gene are MDHEN and SYDVKM. This CDR3 region has 16 residues. The V end was cut by 2 bases, the J end by 7 bases, with 15 bases between. The DNA of the CDR3 is TGTGCCAGCAGTTTAGCAGGGTTGATAAGGAATTCACCCCTCCACTTT. It yields the protein CASSLAGLIRNSPLHF. The full variable domain, completed using reference TRBV28 and TRBJ1-6, is DVKVTQSSRYLVKRTGEKVFLECVQDMDHENMFWYRQDPGLGLRLIYFSYDVKMKEKGDIPEGYSVSREKKERFSLILESASTNQTSMYLCASSLAGLIRNSPLHFGNGTRLTVT.

V gene TRBV7-9 combines with J gene TRBJ1-6, with D possibly being TRBD1 (5 bases). The CDR3 contains 16 residues. CDR1 and CDR2 from the germline V gene are SEHNR and FQNEAQ (reference sequence). Trimming stripped 4 bases from V and 6 bases from J, with 16 bases between. CDR3 sequence reads: CASSSFGGGLNSPLHF. The CDR3 DNA is TGTGCCAGCAGCTCCTTCGGGGGGGGACTTAATTCACCCCTCCACTTT.

The V gene is TRBV7-2, the J gene TRBJ2-2; tentatively, D is TRBD1 (6 bases). Germline lookup yields CDR1 SGHTA and CDR2 FQGNSA. The V end lost 6 bases, the J end lost 6 bases, and 23 bases lay between the germline ends. This CDR3 region has 17 residues. The CDR3 here is CASSLHPWTVRAGELFF. The CDR3 DNA is TGTGCCAGCAGTTTACATCCTTGGACAGTTCGTGCCGGGGAGCTGTTTTTT.

The rearrangement joins TRBV12-3 or TRBV12-4 to TRBJ1-6; the match to TRBD1 covers 7 bases. This CDR3 is 13 amino acids long. The junction had 2 bases not matched to a gene; V was cut back by 5 bases and J by 7 bases. The CDR3 sequence: CASSGTANSPLHF. The DNA for the CDR3 is TGTGCCAGCAGTGGGACAGCCAATTCACCCCTCCACTTT.